The T cell receptor (beta chain) described here comes from a study of human T cells and chemical hapten exposure. Across the study: Per-sample TCR yields varied mainly from small pooled library volume differences.

Concerning this clonotype: The antigen is not known.

CDR1 is LGHNT, CDR2 FRNRAP, per germline. The V end lost 5 bases, the J end lost 6 bases, and 16 bases lay between the germline ends. This CDR3 contains 14 residues. Unseparated into fractions, whole blood served as the source from which total RNA was extracted. The study used a library that attached unique molecular identifiers to individual cDNA molecules. Using its own MiXCR run on the reads, TCRdb lists one record per CDR3 protein. The sample includes about 120,000 distinct CDR3 sequences, around 8.5% seen only once; the top ten take roughly 1.3%. Overall study findings and caveats: TCRs at high frequency, those above 1 in 1000, did not change with DPC sensitization.

Sequenced input: whole blood. The rearrangement uses TRBV12-5 and TRBJ1-2, with D possibly being TRBD1 (6 bases). This sequence was found in a human donor in good health. Some clones in this sample may be carry-over from other donors' samples. In DNA form, the CDR3 reads TGTGCTAGTGGTAACGACGACAGGTCCCATGGCTACACCTTC. Residues: CASGNDDRSHGYTF.